This entry lists 18 T cell receptor beta chains sequenced from one sample in a study of human T cells and chemical hapten exposure. TCRdb recomputed calls from the RACE reads with MiXCR, one row per CDR3 protein. The repertoire holds 340,000 or so distinct CDR3 sequences, around 7% seen once, with 8.4% in the top ten. Time point given: patch test 1, 2 weeks after DPC sensitization. Treatment denoted: therapeutic diphenylcyclopropenone sensitization with weekly scalp DPC. The sequences come from whole blood, collected in connection with sensitization to the hapten diphenylcyclopropenone (DPC). These receptor sequences come from a woman under 30 with alopecia areata. Some clones in this sample may be carry-over from other donors' samples.

The genes are TRBV12-3 or TRBV12-4 and TRBJ2-3; 10 positions match TRBD2. V shed 0 bases and J 2 bases; nucleotides not matched to a gene: 5. The length of the CDR3 is 17 residues. CDR3 bases: TGTGCCAGCAGTTTAGCGCCGAGCGGGGGGGCCACAGATACGCAGTATTTT. Translation gives CASSLAPSGGATDTQYF.

This clonotype was counted many times. The genes are TRBV6-5 and TRBJ2-3; D remains unclear. V was cut by 7 bases and J by 4 bases, with 9 bases left in between. The V gene's germline CDR1 is MNHEY and CDR2 SVGAGI. The CDR3 is made up of 12 amino acids. The CDR3 coding sequence is TGTGCCAGCATAGGTGGTTCAGATACGCAGTATTTT. This translates into CASIGGSDTQYF.

Ten or more counts support this clonotype. In DNA, the CDR3 is TGTGCCAGCAGCTCCGCCGACAGGGGCACCGGGGAGCTGTTTTTT. Its translation is CASSSADRGTGELFF. The genes are TRBV7-6 and TRBJ2-2, with 8 bases aligning to TRBD1. CDR1 and CDR2 (germline): SGHVS, FNYEAQ. The CDR3 has 15 residues. With 4 bases clipped from V and 4 bases from J, the junction kept 5 bases outside the gene matches.

This clonotype was counted many times. For the CDR3, the DNA is TGCAGTGCTATTCTTAGTGGGTCCTACGAGCAGTACTTC. Its translation: CSAILSGSYEQYF. The chain has TRBV20-1 and TRBJ2-7; unclear D gene. CDR3 length equals 13 residues. Germline V gene lookup returns CDR1 DFQATT and CDR2 SNEGSKA (reference sequence). V was pared by 4 bases and J by 1 base, with 11 bases between.

Only a few counts were recorded for this clonotype. V gene TRBV7-3 combines with J gene TRBJ1-1; D may be TRBD1 (6 bases). Germline CDR1 SGHTA, CDR2 FQGTGA. The V end lost 4 bases, the J end lost 8 bases, and 14 bases lay between the germline ends. This CDR3 is 13 amino acids long. DNA for the CDR3: TGTGCCAGCAGCTCCGGGACACCGCGAGAAGCTTTCTTT. This sequence encodes CASSSGTPREAFF.

The table lists this clonotype with many counts. CDR3 residues: CASRDFVEFQYF. Written as DNA, the CDR3 is TGTGCCTCCCGGGACTTTGTGGAATTTCAGTACTTC. This chain uses TRBV6-7 with TRBJ2-4; possibly TRBD2 for D (6 bases). Being an ORF, TRBV6-7 has a function that is uncertain. With 11 bases removed from V and 11 bases from J, the gap between germline ends came to 19 bases. The CDR3 covers 12 residues.

Remarks on this clonotype: With a much larger clone just one base away, this may be a read error. The rearrangement joins TRBV6-1 to TRBJ2-2; perhaps D is TRBD1 or TRBD2 (5 bases each). CDR3 length: 16 residues. Germline values: CDR1 MNHNS, CDR2 SASEGT. The CDR3 region is CASSKKGTEIPGEQFF. CDR3 sequence (DNA): TGTGCCAGCAGCAAAAAGGGGACCGAAATACCCGGGGAGCAGTTTTTT.

This clonotype has ten or more counts. This sequence joins TRBV12-3 or TRBV12-4 and TRBJ1-4; 8 bases align to TRBD1. Trimming removed 5 bases from V and 7 bases from J; junction bases left unmatched: 15. This CDR3 spans 17 amino acids. CDR3 in DNA: TGTGCCAGCAGTAGCTCCCTCGGACAGGGAGTAGGTGAAAAACTGTTTTTT. Translation gives CASSSSLGQGVGEKLFF.

This clonotype was counted at least ten times. This chain connects TRBV29-1 to TRBJ1-2; the D gene is possibly TRBD1 (5 bases). Trimming cost V 5 bases and J 3 bases, with 16 bases left between them. The CDR3 sequence is 14 residues long. CDR1 is SQVTM, CDR2 ANQGSEA, per germline. The CDR3 sequence is CSVTLPGRDYGYTF. CDR3 DNA sequence: TGCAGCGTTACCCTTCCAGGGAGGGACTATGGCTACACCTTC.

This clonotype was seen only a few times. The chain carries TRBV11-2 and TRBJ2-1, with 9 bases fitting TRBD2. The CDR3 has 16 amino acids. Germline V gene lookup returns CDR1 SGHAT and CDR2 FQNNGV. Germline trimming cut 4 bases from V and 6 bases from J; bases unmatched to any gene: 10. CDR3 in amino acids: CASSSGASGVLNEQFF. The CDR3 nucleotides are TGTGCCAGCAGCTCCGGGGCTAGCGGGGTTCTCAATGAGCAGTTCTTC.

This rearrangement joins TRBV25-1 to TRBJ1-4; TRBD1 agrees at 7 bases. CDR1 and CDR2 (germline): MGHDK, SYGVNS. There are 15 residues in the CDR3. The trim removed 3 bases at V and 5 bases at J, leaving 6 bases unmatched. The CDR3 nucleotides read TGTGCCAGCAGTGATCCCGGGACAGAGAATGAAAAACTGTTTTTT. The encoded protein is CASSDPGTENEKLFF. The variable domain in full, with the rest retrieved from reference TRBV25-1 and TRBJ1-4, is EADIYQTPRYLVIGTGKKITLECSQTMGHDKMYWYQQDPGMELHLIHYSYGVNSTEKGDLSSESTVSRIRTEHFPLTLESARPSHTSQYLCASSDPGTENEKLFFGSGTQLSVL.

This clonotype appeared a few times. The chain joins TRBV12-5 to TRBJ1-4; possible D gene TRBD1, 6 bases. Germline values: CDR1 LGHNT, CDR2 FRNRAP. V gave up 5 bases and J gave up 6 bases, with 10 bases separating them. The CDR3 spans 13 residues. Written as DNA, the CDR3 is TGTGCTAGTGGTCGGGGGGGCTATGAAAAACTGTTTTTT. This gives the protein CASGRGGYEKLFF.

V gene TRBV20-1 combines with J gene TRBJ1-5; possible D gene TRBD1, 6 bases. Germline V gives CDR1 DFQATT, CDR2 SNEGSKA (reference sequence). V shed 4 bases and J shed 9 bases, with 16 bases lying between them. This CDR3 region has 13 residues. DNA of the CDR3: TGCAGTGCTACAACCGGGACATTACGGCCCCAGCATTTT. Translated, it gives CSATTGTLRPQHF.

The genes are TRBV20-1 and TRBJ1-6; 9 bases map to TRBD1. There are 15 residues in the CDR3. V trimming: 2 bases; J trimming: 3 bases; junction bases outside the gene matches: 2. In germline, CDR1 is DFQATT, CDR2 SNEGSKA (reference sequence). The CDR3 loop reads CSARPDRGYNSPLHF. As DNA, the CDR3 is TGCAGTGCTAGACCGGACAGGGGCTATAATTCACCCCTCCACTTT.

This clonotype was picked up a small number of times. The rearrangement joins TRBV27 to TRBJ1-5, with D unclear. The CDR3 runs to 15 residues. Per the germline V gene, CDR1 is MNHEY and CDR2 is SMNVEV (reference sequence). Trimming pared 0 bases from V and 5 bases from J, leaving 11 bases between. CDR3 nucleotides: TGTGCCAGCAGTTTATCGAGGGCAACCGATCAGCCCCAGCATTTT. This encodes CASSLSRATDQPQHF.

This clonotype was counted at least ten times. J is TRBJ2-4 and V is TRBV10-3; TRBD2 agrees at 7 bases. The CDR3 is made up of 14 amino acids. Germline assignment: CDR1 ENHRY and CDR2 SYGVKD. The V and J ends lost 5 bases and 1 base, in that order; junction bases with no gene match: 2. CDR3 coding DNA: TGTGCCATCAGTCGGGGGGAGGCCAAAAACATTCAGTACTTC. It specifies CAISRGEAKNIQYF.

The chain is built from TRBV2 and TRBJ1-5, with a weak D call TRBD1 (6 bases). V lost 4 bases to trimming and J lost 0 bases, with 7 bases between them. Germline CDR1 SNHLY, CDR2 FYNNEI. CDR3 length: 14 amino acids. The CDR3 reads CASSGDTSNQPQHF. CDR3 nucleotides: TGTGCCAGCAGTGGGGACACTAGCAATCAGCCCCAGCATTTT. The full variable domain, completed using reference TRBV2 and TRBJ1-5, is EPEVTQTPSHQVTQMGQEVILRCVPISNHLYFYWYRQILGQKVEFLVSFYNNEISEKSEIFDDQFSVERPDGSNFTLKIRSTKLEDSAMYFCASSGDTSNQPQHFGDGTRLSIL.

This clonotype was seen repeatedly, ten times or more. This rearrangement joins TRBV7-9 to TRBJ2-7; no firm D call. The CDR3 runs to 15 residues. Deletions cut 6 bases from V and 9 bases from J, with 24 bases between. The germline CDR1 and CDR2 sequences are SEHNR and FQNEAQ (reference sequence). The CDR3 DNA sequence: TGTGCCAGCAGTCATTTCGTTAGTGGTCTACGAGGGCAGTACTTC. Translating it yields CASSHFVSGLRGQYF.